This TCR beta chain was recovered during a study of CD8 T cells in ankylosing spondylitis. General study points: Enrichment of disease-linked clones was reportedly significant in matched ankylosing spondylitis synovial fluid.

The V end lost 7 bases, the J end lost 10 bases, and 9 bases lay between the germline ends. This CDR3 contains 10 residues. CDR1 and CDR2 (germline): SGHNT, YYREEE (reference sequence). To note about this clonotype: Its antigen is unknown.

Construction of TCR beta libraries was performed using quantitative 5'-RACE with molecular barcodes. MiXCR, run by TCRdb on the 5' RACE reads, gives a single entry per CDR3 protein. The sample has approximately 300,000 distinct CDR3 sequences, more than 20% seen once. This chain connects TRBV5-4 to TRBJ2-1, with D uncertain. The sequence was collected from a female donor with ankylosing spondylitis or in good health (not recorded which). The sample taken for sequencing was blood, either unsorted or a sorted T cell fraction (not recorded which). The CDR3 is CASGEREQFF. DNA of the CDR3: TGTGCCAGCGGTGAGAGGGAGCAGTTCTTC.